Presented here are 21 T cell receptor beta chains from one specimen sequenced in a study of early T cells in non-severe SARS-CoV-2 infection. TCRdb called the 5' RACE reads again in MiXCR, with one record for every CDR3 protein. In the table there are tens of thousands of distinct CDR3 sequences, about 5% of which are singletons. This sample comprised whole blood, obtained at baseline. These receptors originate from an adult who was a healthcare worker with PCR-confirmed SARS-CoV-2 infection or an uninfected control (not recorded which).

The V call is TRBV27, the J call TRBJ2-7; 8 bases agree with TRBD2. The CDR3 covers 16 residues. CDR1 is MNHEY and CDR2 is SMNVEV in the germline V gene (reference sequence). The trim removed 5 bases at V and 2 bases at J, leaving 11 bases unmatched. CDR3 sequence (DNA): TGTGCCAGCAGTGTGCGTCCGGGACTAGTGGCCTACGAGCAGTACTTC. Translating it yields CASSVRPGLVAYEQYF.

In this sample, this clonotype turned up many times. V and J are TRBV6-1 and TRBJ2-5; 8 bases match TRBD2. After removal of 5 bases from V and 4 bases from J, the junction contained 18 bases not matched to a gene. This CDR3 is built from 18 residues. Germline CDR1 reads MNHNS; CDR2 reads SASEGT. The DNA for the CDR3 is TGTGCCAGCAGTCTGATACCCCGGGGAGCGGGAGAGGGAGAGACCCAGTACTTC. This codes for CASSLIPRGAGEGETQYF.

This clonotype was seen a few times. The rearrangement links TRBV3-1 to TRBJ1-1; unclear D gene. This CDR3 comprises 13 residues. CDR1 is LGHDT and CDR2 is YNNKEL in the germline V gene (reference sequence). With 3 bases removed from V and 7 bases from J, the gap between germline ends came to 12 bases. CDR3 loop: CASSHSPLLEAFF. Written as DNA, the CDR3 is TGTGCCAGCAGCCACAGCCCGCTACTTGAAGCTTTCTTT.

This clonotype was counted between two and nine times. The rearrangement links TRBV7-3 to TRBJ2-2; TRBD2 agrees at 8 bases. Looked up from germline, CDR1 is SGHTA and CDR2 is FQGTGA. The CDR3 is 14 residues long. With V trimmed by 4 bases and J by 6 bases, 4 bases remained unmatched. CDR3 DNA: TGTGCCAGCAGCTCCGGACTAGCCTCCGGGGAGCTGTTTTTT. It encodes CASSSGLASGELFF.

The V call is TRBV12-2, the J call TRBJ2-6. TRBV12-2 is a recognized pseudogene. CDR3 length equals 16 residues. CDR3 sequence (DNA): TGTGCAAGTCGCTTCGCTGACAGCTCTGGGGCCAACGTCCTGACTTTC. Translation gives CASRFADSSGANVLTF.

As DNA, the CDR3 is TGTGCCAGTCTACAGGGGGGGCGAGAGACCCAGTACTTC. Translated, it gives CASLQGGRETQYF. The chain links TRBV2 to TRBJ2-5; TRBD1 might be the D (8 bases). Deletions cut 9 bases from V and 4 bases from J, with 15 bases between. CDR3 length: 13 residues. CDR1 is SNHLY and CDR2 is FYNNEI in the germline V gene.

This clonotype has a handful of counts. This chain joins TRBV12-3 or TRBV12-4 and TRBJ2-3; tentative D call: TRBD2 (6 bases). V was trimmed by 5 bases and J by 2 bases, leaving 11 bases between them. The CDR3 loop spans 14 amino acids. As DNA, the CDR3 is TGTGCCAGCAGTCCGGAGGGGACCACAGATACGCAGTATTTT. Its protein product is CASSPEGTTDTQYF.

The rearrangement joins TRBV2 to TRBJ2-1, with 10 positions matching TRBD2. CDR3 size: 15 residues. J was trimmed by 7 bases and V by 8 bases; bases with no gene match: 11. CDR1 and CDR2 from the germline V gene are SNHLY and FYNNEI. The CDR3 spells CASRDLAGGPNEQFF. CDR3 nucleotide sequence: TGTGCCAGCCGGGACTTAGCGGGGGGCCCGAATGAGCAGTTCTTC.

This clonotype appeared many times. The chain employs TRBV19 and TRBJ2-5; D possibly matches TRBD1 or TRBD2 (5 bases each). V shed 3 bases and J shed 3 bases, with 14 bases lying between them. The CDR3 is made up of 15 amino acids. CDR1 and CDR2 (germline): LNHDA, SQIVND (reference sequence). The CDR3 DNA follows: TGTGCCAGTAGTATTGGGCCGGGACGGAAAGAGACCCAGTACTTC. Protein product: CASSIGPGRKETQYF. The whole variable domain, remainder taken from reference TRBV19 and TRBJ2-5, is DGGITQSPKYLFRKEGQNVTLSCEQNLNHDAMYWYRQDPGQGLRLIYYSQIVNDFQKGDIAEGYSVSREKKESFPLTVTSAQKNPTAFYLCASSIGPGRKETQYFGPGTRLLVL.

This clonotype was counted between two and nine times. The J gene is TRBJ1-1, the V gene TRBV20-1; D gene unclear. Trimming took 6 bases from V and 2 from J, leaving 19 bases between them. Germline CDR1 is DFQATT and CDR2 is SNEGSKA (reference sequence). CDR3 length: 15 residues. The chain's CDR3 is CSARSRQIPNTEAFF. As DNA, the CDR3 is TGCAGTGCCCGGTCGCGGCAGATTCCAAACACTGAAGCTTTCTTT.

The chain has TRBV18 and TRBJ1-5; the D is unclear. Trimming shortened V by 3 bases and J by 2 bases, and 14 bases separated the two germline ends. CDR1 KGHSH and CDR2 LQKENI come from the germline V gene. The CDR3 is 16 residues long. CDR3 nucleotide sequence: TGTGCCAGCTCACCGGACTCCCTAACAGGCAATCAGCCCCAGCATTTT. Encoded protein: CASSPDSLTGNQPQHF.

This clonotype was counted many times. J is TRBJ2-1 and V is TRBV4-1; D not certain. The CDR3 is made up of 15 amino acids. Germline values: CDR1 MGHRA, CDR2 YSYEKL. Trimming cost V 1 base and J 5 bases, with 12 bases left between them. CDR3 coding DNA: TGCGCCAGCAGCCAAGCGGTGTTGGTGGACAATGAGCAGTTCTTC. Its protein product is CASSQAVLVDNEQFF.

The chain uses TRBV20-1 and TRBJ1-1; 8 bases line up with TRBD1. The V gene's germline CDR1 is DFQATT and CDR2 SNEGSKA (reference sequence). V lost 0 bases and J lost 3; bases outside the gene matches: 6. This CDR3 has 15 residues. The CDR3 loop reads CSARDGNRGDTEAFF. The DNA for the CDR3 is TGCAGTGCTAGAGATGGGAACAGGGGGGACACTGAAGCTTTCTTT.

There are a few counts of this clonotype. This rearrangement joins TRBV29-1 to TRBJ2-7, with TRBD1 matching over 7 bases. This CDR3 contains 15 residues. With 2 bases clipped from V and 4 bases from J, the junction kept 11 bases outside the gene matches. Germline V gene data show CDR1 as SQVTM and CDR2 as ANQGSEA. CDR3 nucleotide sequence: TGCAGCGTTGAAAGCCCGGACAGGTTGAAGTACGAGCAGTACTTC. The encoded protein is CSVESPDRLKYEQYF.

This clonotype occurred many times. V usage is TRBV20-1 and J usage is TRBJ2-1, with 12 bases matching TRBD2. With V trimmed by 3 bases and J by 8 bases, 8 bases remained unmatched. CDR1 and CDR2 from the germline V gene are DFQATT and SNEGSKA (reference sequence). CDR3 length: 15 amino acids. CDR3 coding DNA: TGCAGTGCTAGTCAGACTAGCGGGAGCCTTCATGAGCAGTTCTTC. Its translation: CSASQTSGSLHEQFF.

In this sample, this clonotype turned up many times. This chain links TRBV6-6 with TRBJ1-1, with 8 bases matching TRBD1. J was trimmed by 3 bases and V by 10 bases; bases with no gene match: 7. The CDR3 sequence is 13 residues long. Germline V gene data show CDR1 as MNHNY and CDR2 as SVGAGI (reference sequence). The DNA for the CDR3 is TGTGCCATCAGGACAGGGTTGCACACTGAAGCTTTCTTT. It encodes CAIRTGLHTEAFF.

This clonotype was observed many times. This rearrangement joins TRBV19 to TRBJ2-1; 8 positions match TRBD1. J lost 4 bases, V lost 0 bases, and 2 bases had no gene match. CDR1 is LNHDA and CDR2 is SQIVND in the germline V gene (reference sequence). The CDR3 has 15 amino acids. CDR3 sequence reads: CASSIDRDRYNEQFF. In nucleotides, the CDR3 is TGTGCCAGTAGTATAGATAGGGACAGGTACAATGAGCAGTTCTTC.

This clonotype has a count of ten or more. The rearrangement uses TRBV11-2 and TRBJ1-1, with D maybe TRBD1 (5 bases). The CDR3 sequence is 14 residues long. V dropped 4 bases and J dropped 4 bases, with 13 bases sitting between them. Germline V lookup: CDR1 SGHAT, CDR2 FQNNGV. CDR3 sequence: CASSSISGVTEAFF. The CDR3 bases are TGTGCCAGCAGCTCAATTTCGGGGGTCACTGAAGCTTTCTTT. Supplemented by reference TRBV11-2 and TRBJ1-1, the full variable domain reads EAGVAQSPRYKIIEKRQSVAFWCNPISGHATLYWYQQILGQGPKLLIQFQNNGVVDDSQLPKDRFSAERLKGVDSTLKIQPAKLEDSAVYLCASSSISGVTEAFFGQGTRLTVV.

This clonotype appeared many times. V is TRBV24-1 and J is TRBJ2-5, with no clear D. The V end lost 2 bases, the J end lost 4 bases, and 7 bases lay between the germline ends. Per germline, CDR1 KGHDR and CDR2 SFDVKD. The CDR3 runs 13 residues. The CDR3 sequence is CATSDYDGETQYF. DNA for the CDR3: TGTGCCACCAGTGATTACGATGGAGAGACCCAGTACTTC.

This rearrangement joins TRBV2 to TRBJ2-3; 11 nucleotides match TRBD2. With V trimmed by 4 bases and J by 2 bases, 5 bases remained unmatched. CDR1 is SNHLY and CDR2 is FYNNEI in the germline V gene. This CDR3 spans 16 amino acids. CDR3 DNA sequence: TGTGCCAGCAGTGCCGGACTAGCGGGCTCCACAGATACGCAGTATTTT. Encoded protein: CASSAGLAGSTDTQYF.

This chain joins TRBV11-2 and TRBJ2-1; a possible D gene is TRBD1 (6 bases). The length of the CDR3 is 12 residues. Germline V CDR1 and CDR2: SGHAT, FQNNGV. Deletions cut 1 base from V and 9 bases from J, with 7 bases between. CDR3 residues: CASSLGTVEQFF. CDR3 DNA sequence: TGTGCCAGCAGCTTAGGGACAGTTGAGCAGTTCTTC.